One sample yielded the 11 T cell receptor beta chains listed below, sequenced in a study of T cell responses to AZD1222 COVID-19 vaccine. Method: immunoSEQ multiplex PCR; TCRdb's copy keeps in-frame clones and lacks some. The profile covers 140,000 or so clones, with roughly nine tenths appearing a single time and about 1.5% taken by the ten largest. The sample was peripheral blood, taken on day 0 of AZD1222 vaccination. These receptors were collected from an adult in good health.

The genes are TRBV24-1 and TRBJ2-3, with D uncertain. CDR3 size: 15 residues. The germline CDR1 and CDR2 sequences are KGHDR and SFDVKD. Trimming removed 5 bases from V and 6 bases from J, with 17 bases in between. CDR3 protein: CATSGQARARDTQYF. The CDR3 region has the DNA TGTGCCACCAGTGGACAAGCCCGGGCCAGGGATACGCAGTATTTT.

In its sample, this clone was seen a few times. Here the CDR3 reads CASSVESWATDTQYF. The CDR3 DNA sequence: TGTGCCAGCAGCGTAGAGAGTTGGGCGACAGATACGCAGTATTTT. The gene calls are TRBV9 and TRBJ2-3; D gene unclear. Per germline, CDR1 SGDLS and CDR2 YYNGEE. Deletions cut 0 bases from V and 3 bases from J, with 11 bases between. The CDR3 sequence is 15 residues long.

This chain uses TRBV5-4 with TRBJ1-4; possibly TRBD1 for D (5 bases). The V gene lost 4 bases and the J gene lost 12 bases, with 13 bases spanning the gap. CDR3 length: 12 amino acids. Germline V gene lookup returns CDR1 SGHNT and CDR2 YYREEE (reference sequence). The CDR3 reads CASSPIGGELFF. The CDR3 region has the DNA TGTGCCAGCAGCCCGATCGGGGGGGAACTGTTTTTT. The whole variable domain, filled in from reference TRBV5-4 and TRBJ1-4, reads ETGVTQSPTHLIKTRGQQVTLRCSSQSGHNTVSWYQQALGQGPQFIFQYYREEENGRGNFPPRFSGLQFPNYSSELNVNALELDDSALYLCASSPIGGELFFGSGTQLSVL.

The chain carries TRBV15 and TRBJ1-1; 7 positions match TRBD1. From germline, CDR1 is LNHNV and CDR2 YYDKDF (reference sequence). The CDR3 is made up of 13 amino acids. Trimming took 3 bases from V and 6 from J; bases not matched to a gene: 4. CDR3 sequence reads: CATSSHRGAEAFF. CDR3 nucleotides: TGTGCCACCAGCAGCCACAGGGGCGCTGAAGCTTTCTTT. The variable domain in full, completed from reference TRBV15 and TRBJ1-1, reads DAMVIQNPRYQVTQFGKPVTLSCSQTLNHNVMYWYQQKSSQAPKLLFHYYDKDFNNEADTPDNFQSRRPNTSFCFLDIRSPGLGDTAMYLCATSSHRGAEAFFGQGTRLTVV.

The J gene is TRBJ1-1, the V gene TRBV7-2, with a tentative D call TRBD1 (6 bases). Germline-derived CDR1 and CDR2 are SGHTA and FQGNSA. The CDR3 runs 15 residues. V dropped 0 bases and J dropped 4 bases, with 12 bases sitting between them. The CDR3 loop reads CASSLAQDRFTEAFF. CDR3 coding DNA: TGTGCCAGCAGCTTAGCTCAAGACAGGTTCACTGAAGCTTTCTTT.

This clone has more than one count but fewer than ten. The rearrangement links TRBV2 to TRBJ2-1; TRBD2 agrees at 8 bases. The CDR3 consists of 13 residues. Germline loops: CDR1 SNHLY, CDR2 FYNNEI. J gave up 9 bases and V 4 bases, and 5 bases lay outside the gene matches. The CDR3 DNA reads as TGTGCCAGCAGTGTGGGACTAGAGAGTGAGCAGTTCTTC. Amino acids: CASSVGLESEQFF.

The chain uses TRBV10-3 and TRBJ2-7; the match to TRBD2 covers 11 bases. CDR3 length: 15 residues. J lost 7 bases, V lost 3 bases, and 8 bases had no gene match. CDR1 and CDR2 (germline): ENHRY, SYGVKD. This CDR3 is CAISDLAGGSGEQYF. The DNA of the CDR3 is TGTGCCATCAGTGATTTAGCGGGAGGGTCTGGTGAGCAGTACTTC.

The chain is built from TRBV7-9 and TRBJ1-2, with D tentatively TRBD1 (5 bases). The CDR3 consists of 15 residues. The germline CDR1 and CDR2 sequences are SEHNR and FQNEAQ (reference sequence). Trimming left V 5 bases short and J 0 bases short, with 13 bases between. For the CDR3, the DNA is TGTGCCAGCAGCCGCAGCTTGGGGGCTAACTATGGCTACACCTTC. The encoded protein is CASSRSLGANYGYTF.

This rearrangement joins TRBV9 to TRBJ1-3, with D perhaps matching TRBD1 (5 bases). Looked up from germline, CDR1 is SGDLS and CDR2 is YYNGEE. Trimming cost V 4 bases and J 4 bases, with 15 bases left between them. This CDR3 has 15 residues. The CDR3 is CASSPRPWDGNTIYF. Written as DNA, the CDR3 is TGTGCCAGCAGCCCCCGACCATGGGACGGAAACACCATATATTTT.

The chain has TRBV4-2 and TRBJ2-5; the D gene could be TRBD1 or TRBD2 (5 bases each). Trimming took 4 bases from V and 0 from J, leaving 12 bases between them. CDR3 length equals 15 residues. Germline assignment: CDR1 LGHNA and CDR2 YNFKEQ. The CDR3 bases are TGTGCCAGCAGCCCCCTAGGGGAGTACCAAGAGACCCAGTACTTC. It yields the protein CASSPLGEYQETQYF.

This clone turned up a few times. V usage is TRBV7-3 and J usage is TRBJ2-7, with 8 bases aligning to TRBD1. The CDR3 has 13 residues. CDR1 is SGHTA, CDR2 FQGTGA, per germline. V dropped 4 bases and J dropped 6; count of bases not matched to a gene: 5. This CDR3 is CASSSETGAEQYF. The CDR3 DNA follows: TGTGCCAGCAGCTCCGAGACAGGGGCCGAGCAGTACTTC. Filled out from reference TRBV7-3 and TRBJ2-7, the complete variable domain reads GAGVSQTPSNKVTEKGKYVELRCDPISGHTALYWYRQSLGQGPEFLIYFQGTGAADDSGLPNDRFFAVRPEGSVSTLKIQRTERGDSAVYLCASSSETGAEQYFGPGTRLTVT.